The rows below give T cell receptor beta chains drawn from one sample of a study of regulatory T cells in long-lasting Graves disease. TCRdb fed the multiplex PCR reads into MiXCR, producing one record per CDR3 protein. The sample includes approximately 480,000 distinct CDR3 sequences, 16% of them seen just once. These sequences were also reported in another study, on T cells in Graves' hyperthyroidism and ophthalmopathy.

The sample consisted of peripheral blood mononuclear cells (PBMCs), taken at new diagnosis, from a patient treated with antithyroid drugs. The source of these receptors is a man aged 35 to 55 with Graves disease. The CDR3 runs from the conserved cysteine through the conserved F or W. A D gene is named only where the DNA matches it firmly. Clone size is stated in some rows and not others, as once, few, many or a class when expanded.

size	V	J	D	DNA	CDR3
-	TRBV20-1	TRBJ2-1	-	TGCAGTGCTAGGGGGGGGCTAGTTTTCTACAATGAGCAGTTCTTC	CSARGGLVFYNEQFF
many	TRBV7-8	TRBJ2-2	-	TGTGCCAGCAGCTACCTGGGGACCGGGGAGCTGTTTTTT	CASSYLGTGELFF
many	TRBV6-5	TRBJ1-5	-	TGTGCCAGCAGTTACGGGTTTGGCAATCAGCCCCAGCATTTT	CASSYGFGNQPQHF
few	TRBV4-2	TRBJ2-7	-	TGTGCCAGCAGCCAAGCCCGGGACACCTACGAGCAGTACTTC	CASSQARDTYEQYF
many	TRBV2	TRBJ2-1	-	TGTGCCAGCAGTAGGGGGGGCAGTGAGCAGTTCTTC	CASSRGGSEQFF
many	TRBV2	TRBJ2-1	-	TGTGCCAGCGTGGGGGGTCCCGCCGCCTACAATGAGCAGTTCTTC	CASVGGPAAYNEQFF
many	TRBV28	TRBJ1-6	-	TGTGCCAGCAGTTTTGGCAGCAATTCACCCCTCCACTTT	CASSFGSNSPLHF
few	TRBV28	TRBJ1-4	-	TGTGCCAGCAGTTTATTAACAGGGATACCCGAAAAACTGTTTTTT	CASSLLTGIPEKLFF
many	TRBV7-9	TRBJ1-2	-	TGTGCCAGCAGCCAAAGGACAGAAACCACGAGTGGCTACACCTTC	CASSQRTETTSGYTF
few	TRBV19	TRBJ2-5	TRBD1	TGTGCCAGTAGTCCCCGGACAGGGGGTTTCCAAGAGACCCAGTACTTC	CASSPRTGGFQETQYF
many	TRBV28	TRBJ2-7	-	TGTGCCAGCAGTTTACGAGACAGACACTACGAGCAGTACTTC	CASSLRDRHYEQYF
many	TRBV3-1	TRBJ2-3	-	TGTGCCAGCAGCCAAGTCGGGAAGAGCACAGATACGCAGTATTTT	CASSQVGKSTDTQYF
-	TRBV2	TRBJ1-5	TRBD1	TGTGCCAGCAGCAGACAGGGGGCGGCAGATATGCAGCATTTT	CASSRQGAADMQHF
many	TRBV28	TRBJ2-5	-	TGTGCCAGCAGCGGGGCACTGAGGGAGACCCAGTACTTC	CASSGALRETQYF
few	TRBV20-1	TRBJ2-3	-	TGCAGTGCTAGACAAACAGAGTACACAGATACGCAGTATTTT	CSARQTEYTDTQYF
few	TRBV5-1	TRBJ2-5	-	TGCGCCAGCAGCTTGGCTAGTTCTGAGACCCAGTACTTC	CASSLASSETQYF
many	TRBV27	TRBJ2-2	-	TGTGCCAGCAGTTTGGCAGCGAGGACCGGGGAGCTGTTTTTT	CASSLAARTGELFF
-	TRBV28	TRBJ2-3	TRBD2	TGTGCCAGCAGTCAGGGGTTGGGACTAGCGGGAGCGGGCACAGATACGCAGTATTTT	CASSQGLGLAGAGTDTQYF
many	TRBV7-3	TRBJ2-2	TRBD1	TGTGCCAGCAGCTCTTCAGGGGGCGAAGGGCTGTTTTTT	CASSSSGGEGLFF
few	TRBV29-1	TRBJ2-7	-	TGCAGCGCTGGGTTGGGGAACGGCATCGAGCAGTACTTC	CSAGLGNGIEQYF
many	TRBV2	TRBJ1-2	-	TGTGCCAGCAGTGAAGCACCAGGCGCTAACTATGGCTACACCTTC	CASSEAPGANYGYTF
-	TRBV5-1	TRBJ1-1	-	TGCGCCAGCAGCTCCAGCGGGCTGAACACTGAAGCTTTCTTT	CASSSSGLNTEAFF
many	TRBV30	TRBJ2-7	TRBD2	TGTGCCTGGAGTCGACTAGCGGGGGGCTACGAGCAGTACTTC	CAWSRLAGGYEQYF
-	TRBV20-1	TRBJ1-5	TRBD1	TGCAGTGCCCCTCTACAGGGGATAGGGGGTCAGCCCCAGCATTTT	CSAPLQGIGGQPQHF
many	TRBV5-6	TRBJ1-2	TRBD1	TGTGCCAGCAGCTTGGCCCTCCGGGACAGGAGAGGTGGCTACACCTTC	CASSLALRDRRGGYTF
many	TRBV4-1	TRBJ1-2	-	TGCGCCAGCAGCCAAGATAGGGCCTATGGCTACACCTTC	CASSQDRAYGYTF
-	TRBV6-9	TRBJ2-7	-	TGTGCCAGCAGTTATAGCGGATCTTGCGAGCAGTACTTC	CASSYSGSCEQYF
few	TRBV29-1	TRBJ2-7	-	TGCAGCGTTGCGGGATCTAAATACGAGCAGTACTTC	CSVAGSKYEQYF
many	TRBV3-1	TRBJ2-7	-	TGTGCCAGCAGCTCCGAATGGCAGGAGCAGTACTTC	CASSSEWQEQYF
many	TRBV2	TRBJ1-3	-	TGTGCCAGCAGTTCGACCTTGGGGGGGACGTCTGGAAACACCATATATTTT	CASSSTLGGTSGNTIYF
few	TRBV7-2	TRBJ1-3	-	TGTGCCAGCAGCTTAGTGCCCCGCCAGCCTGGAAACACCATATATTTT	CASSLVPRQPGNTIYF
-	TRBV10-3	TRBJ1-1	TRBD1	TGTGCCATCGGAGGGGGCGTCGTTACTGAAGCTTTCTTT	CAIGGGVVTEAFF
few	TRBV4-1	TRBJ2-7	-	TGCGCCAGCAGCCAAGGGCCTTCGCCCTACGAGCAGTACTTC	CASSQGPSPYEQYF
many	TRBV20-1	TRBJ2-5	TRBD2	TGCAGTGCTAGATCGGGGACTAGCGGAAAACAAGAGACCCAGTACTTC	CSARSGTSGKQETQYF
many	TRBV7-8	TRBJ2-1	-	TGTGCCAGCAGCTTAGGTGGCCAGAGGGGGGGCGAGCAGTTCTTC	CASSLGGQRGGEQFF
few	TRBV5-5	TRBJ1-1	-	TGTGCCAGCAGCTTGGTGCAGGGAGAAATGAACACTGAAGCTTTCTTT	CASSLVQGEMNTEAFF
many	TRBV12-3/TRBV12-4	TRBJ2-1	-	TGTGCCAGCAGTTTAGTTAGCTGGGGACGAACCTACAATGAGCAGTTCTTC	CASSLVSWGRTYNEQFF
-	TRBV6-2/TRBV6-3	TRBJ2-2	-	TGTGCCAGCAGTGAAGTCGCAGCCACCGGGGAGCTGTTTTTT	CASSEVAATGELFF
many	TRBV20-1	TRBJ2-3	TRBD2	TGCAGTGCCGGGACTAGCGGCACAGATACGCAGTATTTT	CSAGTSGTDTQYF
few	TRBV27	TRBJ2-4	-	TGTGCCAGCGACACTTTCCCACCGAGAGCCAAAAACATTCAGTACTTC	CASDTFPPRAKNIQYF
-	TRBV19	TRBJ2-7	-	TGTGCCAGTAGTATAGTCGGCAGGACCTACGAGCAGTACTTC	CASSIVGRTYEQYF
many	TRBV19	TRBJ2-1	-	TGTGCCAGTAGTATGGGCAGGGCACACAATGAGCAGTTCTTC	CASSMGRAHNEQFF
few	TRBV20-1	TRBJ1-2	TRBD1	TGCAGTGCTGCCTTCCCCGGGACAGGGATTAACTATGGCTACACCTTC	CSAAFPGTGINYGYTF
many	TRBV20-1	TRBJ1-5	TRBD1	TGCAGTGCTAGAAGGGACAGGGGGCGCGAACAGCCCCAGCATTTT	CSARRDRGREQPQHF
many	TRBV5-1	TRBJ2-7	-	TGCGCCAGCAGCTCGAGCCCCAGGGCCTCGAGGGCCTACGAGCAGTACTTC	CASSSSPRASRAYEQYF